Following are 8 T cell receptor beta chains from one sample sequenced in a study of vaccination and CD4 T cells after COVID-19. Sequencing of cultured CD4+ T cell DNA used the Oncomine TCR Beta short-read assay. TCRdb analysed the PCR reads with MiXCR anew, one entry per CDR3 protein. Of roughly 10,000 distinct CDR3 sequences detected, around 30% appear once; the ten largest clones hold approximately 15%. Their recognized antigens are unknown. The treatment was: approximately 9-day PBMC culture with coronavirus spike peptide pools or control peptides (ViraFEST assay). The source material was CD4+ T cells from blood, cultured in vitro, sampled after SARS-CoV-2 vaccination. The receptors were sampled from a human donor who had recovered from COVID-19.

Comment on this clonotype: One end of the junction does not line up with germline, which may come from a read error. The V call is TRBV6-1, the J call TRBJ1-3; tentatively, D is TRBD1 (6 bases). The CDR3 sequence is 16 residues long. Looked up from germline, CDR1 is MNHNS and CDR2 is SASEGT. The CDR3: CASGRRTAVSRNTIYF. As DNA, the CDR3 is TGTGCCAGCGGACGTAGGACAGCAGTCTCTAGAAACACCATATATTTT.

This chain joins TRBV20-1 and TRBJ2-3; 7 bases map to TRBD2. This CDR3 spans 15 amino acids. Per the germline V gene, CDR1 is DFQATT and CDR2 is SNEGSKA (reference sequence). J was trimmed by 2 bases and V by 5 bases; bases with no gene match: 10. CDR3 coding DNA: TGCAGTGCTCTGAGCGGGATGCCCCCCACAGATACGCAGTATTTT. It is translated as CSALSGMPPTDTQYF.

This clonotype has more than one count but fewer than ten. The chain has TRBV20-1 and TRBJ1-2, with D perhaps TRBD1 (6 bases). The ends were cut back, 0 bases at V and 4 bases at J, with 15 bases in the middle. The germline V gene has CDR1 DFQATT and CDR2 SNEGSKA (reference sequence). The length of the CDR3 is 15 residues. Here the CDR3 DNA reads TGCAGTGCTAGAGATTTGGGGGCGGAGAGCTATGGCTACACCTTC. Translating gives CSARDLGAESYGYTF.

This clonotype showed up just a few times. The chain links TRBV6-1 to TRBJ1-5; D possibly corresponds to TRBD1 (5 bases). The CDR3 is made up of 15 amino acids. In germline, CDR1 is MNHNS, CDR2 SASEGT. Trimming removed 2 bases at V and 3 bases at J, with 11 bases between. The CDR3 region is CASSESGGDNQPQHF. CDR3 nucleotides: TGTGCCAGCAGTGAAAGTGGGGGGGACAATCAGCCCCAGCATTTT.

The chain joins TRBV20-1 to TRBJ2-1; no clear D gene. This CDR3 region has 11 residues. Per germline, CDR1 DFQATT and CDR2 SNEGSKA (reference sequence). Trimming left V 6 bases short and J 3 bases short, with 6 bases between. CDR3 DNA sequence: TGCAGTGCAGAAAGCTACAATGAGCAGTTCTTC. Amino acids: CSAESYNEQFF.

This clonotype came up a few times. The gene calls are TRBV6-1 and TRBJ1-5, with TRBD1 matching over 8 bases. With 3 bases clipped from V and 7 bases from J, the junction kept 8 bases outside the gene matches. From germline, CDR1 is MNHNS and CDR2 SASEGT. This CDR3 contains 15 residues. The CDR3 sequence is CASSDPDRAAQPQHF. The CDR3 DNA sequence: TGTGCCAGCAGTGACCCGGACAGGGCGGCACAGCCCCAGCATTTT.

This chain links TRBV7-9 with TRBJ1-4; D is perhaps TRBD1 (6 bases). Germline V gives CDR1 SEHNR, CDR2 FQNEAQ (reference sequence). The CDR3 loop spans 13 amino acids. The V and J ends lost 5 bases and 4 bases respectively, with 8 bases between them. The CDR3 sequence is CASSGQSNEKLFF. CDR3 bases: TGTGCCAGCAGCGGACAGAGTAATGAAAAACTGTTTTTT.

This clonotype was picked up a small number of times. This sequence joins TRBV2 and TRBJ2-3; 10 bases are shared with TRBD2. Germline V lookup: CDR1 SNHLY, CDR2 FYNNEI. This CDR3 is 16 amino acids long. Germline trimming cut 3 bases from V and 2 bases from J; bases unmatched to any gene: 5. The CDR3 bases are TGTGCCAGCAGTGAGGGACTAGCGAGTTTCACAGATACGCAGTATTTT. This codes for CASSEGLASFTDTQYF.